Below are 2 T cell receptor beta chains sequenced from a single sample in a study of blood T cells in healthy people across ages. For the second PCR, which ran for about 7 to 11 cycles, a sample-barcoded 5' primer and a J-beta primer mix were used. One entry per CDR3 protein results from TCRdb running MiXCR on the 5' RACE reads. The data hold hundreds of thousands of distinct CDR3 sequences, with roughly three fifths observed a single time. Material for sequencing was blood. The origin of the receptors is a man aged 55 to 70 in good health.

The rearrangement links TRBV7-2 to TRBJ1-1; D is ambiguous. CDR1 is SGHTA and CDR2 is FQGNSA in the germline V gene. The CDR3 length is 11 residues. Trimming took off 10 bases at V and 2 bases at J, with 8 bases between the two ends. CDR3 protein: CANPANTEAFF. The CDR3 DNA follows: TGTGCCAACCCGGCTAACACTGAAGCTTTCTTT.

This clonotype was counted a few times. The rearrangement uses TRBV7-8 and TRBJ1-4, with D unclear. V was cut by 5 bases and J by 6 bases, with 16 bases left in between. The germline CDR1 and CDR2 sequences are SGHVS and FQNEAQ. The CDR3 loop spans 15 amino acids. CDR3 nucleotide sequence: TGTGCCAGCAGCGCAACCGAGAGCGCTCATGAAAAACTGTTTTTT. This gives the protein CASSATESAHEKLFF.